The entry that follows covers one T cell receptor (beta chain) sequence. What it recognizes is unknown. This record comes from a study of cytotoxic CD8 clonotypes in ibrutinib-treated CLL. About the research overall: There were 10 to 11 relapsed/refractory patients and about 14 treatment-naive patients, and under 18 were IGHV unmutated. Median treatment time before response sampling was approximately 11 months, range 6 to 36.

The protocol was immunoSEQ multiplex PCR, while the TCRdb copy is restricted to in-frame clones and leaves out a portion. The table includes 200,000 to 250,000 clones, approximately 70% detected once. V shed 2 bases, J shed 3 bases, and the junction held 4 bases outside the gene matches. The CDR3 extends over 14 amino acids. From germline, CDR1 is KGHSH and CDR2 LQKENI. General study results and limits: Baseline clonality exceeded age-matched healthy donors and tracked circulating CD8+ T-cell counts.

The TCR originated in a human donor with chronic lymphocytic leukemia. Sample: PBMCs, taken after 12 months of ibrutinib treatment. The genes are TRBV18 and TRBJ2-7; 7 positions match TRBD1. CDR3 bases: TGTGCCAGCTCACCAAGGACAGGCTTCTACGAGCAGTACTTC. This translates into CASSPRTGFYEQYF.